This T cell receptor (beta chain) came from a study of blood T cell repertoires in COVID-19 (dated by TCRdb to the early 2020s). Regarding the complete study: Samples from collaborators originated in the United States, Italy and Spain and spanned both the acute and convalescent phases of COVID-19. The repertoires were released in a freely available public database intended as a resource for research on the immune response to SARS-CoV-2. The sample metadata nearly always contained a de-identified subject ID, COVID-19 status, age in years and sex. Where available, HLA class I and class II types were obtained from metadata supplied by the sample provider rather than from assay-based typing. The samples were drawn from the first 160 participants of the ongoing ImmuneRACE study and from over 950 subjects provided by 6 global collaborators. The dataset comprised deeply sampled blood TCRbeta repertoires from subjects exposed to, actively infected with, or recovered from COVID-19. The prospective study material was composed of cDNA or gDNA derived from T cells, B-cell-depleted T cells, or PBMCs. The research as a whole found: How much clinical and demographic metadata was included differed by source and by participant, and the metadata was provided uncurated.

With respect to this clone: Its target antigen remains unknown. No much larger clone exists at a distance of one base, and base qualities are not known.

Collaborating institutions collected whole blood in K2EDTA tubes following their own protocols. For TCRbeta analysis, collaborators shipped samples as frozen whole blood, isolated PBMCs, or DNA extracted from either of those sample types. From the germline V gene, CDR1 is SGHVS and CDR2 is FQNEAQ. V lost 5 bases and J lost 3 bases; the stretch between them is 5 bases long. There are 12 amino acids in the CDR3, from cysteine to phenylalanine inclusive. The DNA shown is the 36-base CDR3, in frame from base 1. TCRbeta CDR3 regions were amplified from genomic DNA using the immunoSEQ Assay, a bias-controlled multiplex PCR. In the original analysis: The number of nucleated cells in each sample was estimated from the amplification of reference gene primers within the assay. To quantify the absolute abundance of each unique TCRbeta CDR3 rearrangement, sequence reads were collapsed and filtered. For each sample, productive Simpson clonality was calculated by taking the square root of Simpson's diversity index across productive rearrangements. TCRdb carries this immuneACCESS record with in-frame sequences only. Its versions omit some clonotypes, under half of them owing to an unresolved V gene in the studies checked, with the rest unexplained. V and J calls plus clone size are reproduced from that table; the DNA served to infer D and trimming. The sample table lists 200,000 to 250,000 clones, 60% to 85% of them with a count of one. The ten biggest clones cover under 8.5% of the sample.

The V gene is TRBV7-8 and the J gene is TRBJ2-1; there is no confident call for the D gene. Sequences were obtained from peripheral blood. The sequence derives from a woman in her seventies with acute or convalescent COVID-19. The DNA is TGTGCCAGCAGCCACAGCTACAATGAGCAGTTCTTC. It codes for CASSHSYNEQFF.